The 10 T cell receptor beta chains reported below all come from one sample, sequenced in a study of PD-1 and CTLA-4 blockade in melanoma. Sequencing was performed with immunoSEQ multiplex PCR; in TCRdb, only in-frame clones are kept and a portion is missing. The sample holds about 16,000 clones, about 71% seen once. The source was CD8+ T cells from peripheral blood, collected from a patient given anti-PD-1 treatment. The source of these receptors is a human donor with melanoma.

The CDR3 DNA reads as TGTGCCAGCAGAGCTGACAAGGGGTCGGACTATGGCTACACCTTC. It codes for CASRADKGSDYGYTF. The chain carries TRBV6-4 and TRBJ1-2; weak D call: TRBD1 (5 bases). Deletions cut 6 bases from V and 3 bases from J, with 17 bases between. Germline CDR1 MRHNA, CDR2 SNTAGT. The CDR3 contains 15 residues.

DNA of the CDR3: TGCGCCAGCAGCTCGGCTCCTCACAGGGGCCGGAGCAATGAAGCTTTCTTT. Translation: CASSSAPHRGRSNEAFF. This chain connects TRBV5-1 to TRBJ1-1; 7 positions agree with TRBD1. Per the germline V gene, CDR1 is SGHRS and CDR2 is YFSETQ. The CDR3 has 17 amino acids. V dropped 3 bases and J dropped 7; count of bases not matched to a gene: 18. Full variable domain (missing parts from reference TRBV5-1 and TRBJ1-1): KAGVTQTPRYLIKTRGQQVTLSCSPISGHRSVSWYQQTPGQGLQFLFEYFSETQRNKGNFPGRFSGRQFSNSRSEMNVSTLELGDSALYLCASSSAPHRGRSNEAFFGQGTRLTVV.

The rearrangement joins TRBV19 to TRBJ1-2; 9 positions match TRBD1. V gave up 7 bases and J gave up 3 bases; unmatched junction bases: 15. The germline V gene has CDR1 LNHDA and CDR2 SQIVND (reference sequence). The CDR3 has 17 amino acids. CDR3 in DNA: TGTGCCAGTAACTCCGGGACAGGGAGCCCGCACGACTATGGCTACACCTTC. It is translated as CASNSGTGSPHDYGYTF. The entire variable domain, with the rest obtained from reference TRBV19 and TRBJ1-2, is as follows: DGGITQSPKYLFRKEGQNVTLSCEQNLNHDAMYWYRQDPGQGLRLIYYSQIVNDFQKGDIAEGYSVSREKKESFPLTVTSAQKNPTAFYLCASNSGTGSPHDYGYTFGSGTRLTVV.

This clone occurred once. The genes are TRBV27 and TRBJ2-1; TRBD2 might be the D (5 bases). Germline V gene lookup returns CDR1 MNHEY and CDR2 SMNVEV (reference sequence). The CDR3 is made up of 13 amino acids. Trimming shortened V by 10 bases and J by 3 bases, and 13 bases separated the two germline ends. CDR3 bases: TGTGCCACTGGAGGTCGGTACTACAATGAGCAGTTCTTC. As protein: CATGGRYYNEQFF.

The chain carries TRBV6-5 and TRBJ1-1; D unresolved. The CDR3 extends over 11 amino acids. V lost 4 bases, J lost 7 bases, and 7 bases lay in between. CDR1 and CDR2 from the germline V gene are MNHEY and SVGAGI. The CDR3 DNA is TGTGCCAGCAGTTTAAGCGGTGAAGCTTTCTTT. It translates to CASSLSGEAFF.

This clone turned up a few times. V is TRBV27 and J is TRBJ1-5, with TRBD1 matching 8 bases. The CDR3 consists of 16 residues. Trimming at V came to 2 bases and at J to 8 bases, leaving 11 bases not matched to a gene. Germline assignment: CDR1 MNHEY and CDR2 SMNVEV (reference sequence). CDR3 nucleotides: TGTGCCAGCAGTTTAGTGGGGGGAACAGGGGGGAAGCCCCAGCATTTT. This sequence encodes CASSLVGGTGGKPQHF.

This chain connects TRBV6-5 to TRBJ1-1; TRBD1 might be the D (5 bases). The CDR3 length is 14 residues. CDR1 and CDR2 from the germline V gene are MNHEY and SVGAGI. Trimming pared 2 bases from V and 4 bases from J, leaving 11 bases between. CDR3 residues: CASSYGGEGTEAFF. As DNA, the CDR3 is TGTGCCAGCAGTTACGGGGGGGAGGGCACTGAAGCTTTCTTT.

This clone showed up just a few times. The V and J genes are TRBV7-9 and TRBJ1-2; D is possibly TRBD1 (5 bases). Looked up from germline, CDR1 is SEHNR and CDR2 is FQNEAQ (reference sequence). With 1 base removed from V and 6 bases from J, the gap between germline ends came to 12 bases. The CDR3 runs to 14 residues. The CDR3 nucleotides are TGTGCCAGCAGCTTAGGGGACCGAGCGAATGGCTACACCTTC. This translates into CASSLGDRANGYTF.

The chain has TRBV4-1 and TRBJ2-3; D ambiguous. V lost 0 bases and J 6 bases, leaving 13 bases between the germline ends. CDR1 and CDR2 (germline): MGHRA, YSYEKL. This CDR3 has 15 residues. The CDR3 loop is CASSQDDGPGDTQYF. The CDR3 bases are TGCGCCAGCAGCCAAGATGACGGGCCTGGGGATACGCAGTATTTT.

This rearrangement joins TRBV2 to TRBJ1-5; D possibly corresponds to TRBD1 (5 bases). CDR1 and CDR2 (germline): SNHLY, FYNNEI. V dropped 11 bases and J dropped 7 bases, with 15 bases sitting between them. The CDR3 is 12 residues long. The CDR3 DNA sequence: TGTGCCTCGGGGACTTCGGGACAGCCCCAGCATTTT. Protein: CASGTSGQPQHF.